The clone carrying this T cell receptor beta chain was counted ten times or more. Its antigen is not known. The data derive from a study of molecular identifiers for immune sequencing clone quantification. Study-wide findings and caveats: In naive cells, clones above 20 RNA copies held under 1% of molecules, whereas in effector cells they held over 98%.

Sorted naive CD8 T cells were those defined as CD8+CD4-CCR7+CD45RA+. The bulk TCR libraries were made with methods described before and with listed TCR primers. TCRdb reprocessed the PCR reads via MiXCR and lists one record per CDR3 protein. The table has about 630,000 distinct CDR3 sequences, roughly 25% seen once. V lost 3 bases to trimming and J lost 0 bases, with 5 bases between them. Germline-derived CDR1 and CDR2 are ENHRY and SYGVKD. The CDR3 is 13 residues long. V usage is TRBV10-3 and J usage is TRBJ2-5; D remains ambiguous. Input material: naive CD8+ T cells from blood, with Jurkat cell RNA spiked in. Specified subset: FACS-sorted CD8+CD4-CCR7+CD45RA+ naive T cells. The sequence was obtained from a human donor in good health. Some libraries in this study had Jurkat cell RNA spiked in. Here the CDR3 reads CAISDRYQETQYF. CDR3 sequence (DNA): TGTGCCATCAGTGACAGATACCAAGAGACCCAGTACTTC.